The 19 T cell receptor beta chains below all came from one sample that was sequenced in a study of T-cell reconstitution after alpha-beta-depleted transplantation in children. During its preparation, the TCRbeta library received unique molecular identifiers. TCRdb re-derived calls from the PCR reads in MiXCR, one entry per CDR3 protein. Among around 410,000 distinct CDR3 sequences listed, roughly 10% were seen once. The source material was PBMCs from the stem cell graft donor, sampled from the stem cell graft. Receptors originate from a human donor who donated a stem cell graft to a child with acute myeloid leukemia.

J is TRBJ2-7 and V is TRBV6-1; 8 bases match TRBD1. V was pared by 7 bases and J by 0 bases, with 5 bases of the junction left unmatched. Germline CDR1 reads MNHNS; CDR2 reads SASEGT. This CDR3 comprises 14 residues. In nucleotides, the CDR3 is TGTGCCAGCAAGGGGACAGGACGCTCCTACGAGCAGTACGTC. Protein product: CASKGTGRSYEQYV.

This clonotype has more than one count but fewer than ten. The J gene is TRBJ2-3, the V gene TRBV6-1; the match to TRBD2 covers 10 bases. This CDR3 comprises 16 residues. Germline V gene data show CDR1 as MNHNS and CDR2 as SASEGT. Germline trimming cut 5 bases from V and 6 bases from J; bases unmatched to any gene: 11. The CDR3 is CASSKPLAGVSDTQYF. The CDR3 nucleotides read TGTGCCAGCAGTAAGCCGCTAGCGGGAGTGTCTGATACGCAGTATTTT.

The J gene is TRBJ1-2, the V gene TRBV5-1, with D hard to call. This CDR3 is built from 11 residues. Per germline, CDR1 SGHRS and CDR2 YFSETQ. V lost 4 bases, J lost 5 bases, and 6 bases lay in between. The CDR3 coding sequence is TGCGCCAGCAGCGACCGTTATGGCTACACCTTC. Translation: CASSDRYGYTF.

This clonotype was observed a handful of times. V and J are TRBV12-3 or TRBV12-4 and TRBJ1-2; 11 bases are a match to TRBD1. Losses at the gene ends were 6 bases for V and 3 bases for J; bases not matched to a gene: 6. The CDR3 spans 15 residues. The CDR3: CASSKGQGAYYGYTF. The CDR3 region has the DNA TGTGCCAGCAGCAAAGGACAGGGGGCCTACTATGGCTACACCTTC.

This clonotype appeared a few times. This chain connects TRBV29-1 to TRBJ2-5; no reliable D call. Deletions cut 5 bases from V and 2 bases from J, with 12 bases between. Germline V gives CDR1 SQVTM, CDR2 ANQGSEA. The CDR3 extends over 13 amino acids. CDR3 DNA sequence: TGCAGCGTTCCAGGCTCAGAGCAAGAGACCCAGTACTTC. It is translated as CSVPGSEQETQYF.

The rearrangement uses TRBV5-1 and TRBJ2-1; no clear D gene. CDR3 size: 18 residues. V was cut by 2 bases and J by 5 bases, with 23 bases left in between. CDR1 and CDR2 (germline): SGHRS, YFSETQ. CDR3 DNA: TGCGCCAGCAGCTTCGGTCTCCTGACCGTTCTTGAAAACAATGAGCAGTTCTTC. This codes for CASSFGLLTVLENNEQFF.

This clonotype has a count of ten or more. The chain recombines TRBV6-1 with TRBJ2-3, with D maybe TRBD2 (6 bases). The CDR3 has 13 residues. Germline V gene data show CDR1 as MNHNS and CDR2 as SASEGT. The CDR3 coding sequence is TGTGCAACCGAGCAGGGAGGCGGGGATACGCAGTATTTT. Its translation: CATEQGGGDTQYF.

This clonotype was detected only a few times. The rearrangement joins TRBV11-3 to TRBJ2-1; 12 bases align to TRBD2. The CDR3 is 15 residues long. CDR1 SGHNT and CDR2 YENEEA come from the germline V gene. V lost 5 bases, J lost 9 bases, and 8 bases stayed unmatched. The CDR3 is CASSQGLAGSGEQFF. CDR3 coding DNA: TGTGCCAGCAGCCAGGGACTAGCGGGTTCTGGTGAGCAGTTCTTC.

This clonotype appeared many times. The chain links TRBV5-6 to TRBJ2-7, with a weak D call TRBD2 (5 bases). Germline V gene sequence: CDR1 SGHDT, CDR2 YYEEEE. The CDR3 runs 12 residues. The CDR3 here is CASSLEGGQANV. The CDR3 DNA follows: TGTGCCAGCAGCTTGGAGGGCGGGCAGGCTAACGTC.

This clonotype was seen at least ten times. The CDR3 nucleotides read TGCGCCAGCAGCCAAGATTCGTTAGGTAATCAGCCCCAGCATTTT. The encoded protein is CASSQDSLGNQPQHF. The rearrangement joins TRBV4-1 to TRBJ1-5, with unresolved D. CDR1 is MGHRA and CDR2 is YSYEKL in the germline V gene. The V and J ends lost 0 bases and 4 bases respectively, with 10 bases between them. The CDR3 covers 15 residues.

This clonotype turned up a few times. The chain combines TRBV20-1 with TRBJ1-1, with 8 bases aligning to TRBD1. CDR3 length: 14 residues. From germline, CDR1 is DFQATT and CDR2 SNEGSKA (reference sequence). V was pared by 6 bases and J by 5 bases, with 11 bases of the junction left unmatched. The CDR3 bases are TGCAGTGCAAGACCAAACAGGGGGTGGACTGAAGCTTTCTTT. Translated, it gives CSARPNRGWTEAFF.

This clonotype turned up a few times. The chain carries TRBV9 and TRBJ2-2; possibly TRBD1 for D (6 bases). Trimming pared 4 bases from V and 4 bases from J, leaving 14 bases between. Germline CDR1 is SGDLS and CDR2 is YYNGEE. This CDR3 region has 15 residues. The CDR3 sequence: CASSSSRTVTGELFF. CDR3 DNA sequence: TGTGCCAGCAGCTCCTCTAGGACAGTCACCGGGGAGCTGTTTTTT.

A few counts support this clonotype. The chain recombines TRBV7-9 with TRBJ1-1, with 8 bases that match TRBD1. The V gene end was trimmed by 6 bases and the J gene end by 5 bases; junction bases not matched to a gene: 8. The germline V gene encodes CDR1 SEHNR and CDR2 FQNEAQ (reference sequence). This CDR3 contains 14 residues. CDR3 sequence (DNA): TGTGCCAGCAGGGCTACAGGGGGGGGAACTGAAGCTTTCTTT. It codes for CASRATGGGTEAFF.

This clonotype came up a few times. The rearrangement uses TRBV29-1 and TRBJ2-1; D is possibly TRBD2 (6 bases). The CDR3 loop spans 17 amino acids. Per the germline V gene, CDR1 is SQVTM and CDR2 is ANQGSEA. Trimming shortened V by 4 bases and J by 5 bases, and 24 bases separated the two germline ends. CDR3 sequence reads: CSVVEGWRTGVDNEQFF. The DNA of the CDR3 is TGCAGCGTTGTTGAGGGGTGGAGAACGGGAGTGGACAATGAGCAGTTCTTC.

The rearrangement links TRBV5-1 to TRBJ2-1, with a tentative D call TRBD2 (7 bases). The CDR3 sequence is 19 residues long. CDR1 is SGHRS and CDR2 is YFSETQ in the germline V gene. V dropped 4 bases and J dropped 0 bases, with 23 bases sitting between them. The CDR3 region has the DNA TGCGCCAGCAGCCAAGTCGCGGGGGCAGGCCAAAGCTCCTACAATGAGCAGTTCTTC. It translates to CASSQVAGAGQSSYNEQFF.

This clonotype appeared a few times. The gene calls are TRBV6-1 and TRBJ2-2; 8 nucleotides agree with TRBD1. This CDR3 region has 16 residues. The V gene end was trimmed by 6 bases and the J gene end by 1 base; junction bases not matched to a gene: 7. In germline, CDR1 is MNHNS, CDR2 SASEGT. CDR3 region: CASRQPGQGNTGELFF. DNA for the CDR3: TGTGCCAGCAGACAACCAGGACAGGGGAACACCGGGGAGCTGTTTTTT.

This clonotype was observed a few times. The chain recombines TRBV15 with TRBJ2-1; the D gene could be TRBD1 or TRBD2 (5 bases each). Germline V lookup: CDR1 LNHNV, CDR2 YYDKDF (reference sequence). V was clipped by 5 bases and J by 7 bases, with 21 bases between them. The CDR3 has 16 residues. CDR3 nucleotides: TGTGCCACCAGCCCGGGGCCGAGGGGCCGGCGGAATGAGCAGTTCTTC. Amino acid sequence: CATSPGPRGRRNEQFF.

Ten or more counts support this clonotype. The chain couples TRBV4-2 to TRBJ1-5; D is perhaps TRBD1 (5 bases). The CDR3 totals 15 residues. Per the germline V gene, CDR1 is LGHNA and CDR2 is YNFKEQ. Between the trimmed V and J ends, which lost 8 bases and 2 bases, there was a span of 16 bases. This chain's CDR3 is CASGDSQEGNQPQHF. The CDR3 bases are TGTGCCAGCGGAGACAGTCAGGAGGGCAATCAGCCCCAGCATTTT.

This chain's CDR3 is CAIRPGQVTTGELFF. The CDR3 bases are TGTGCCATCAGACCTGGACAGGTGACCACCGGGGAGCTGTTTTTT. This chain connects TRBV10-3 to TRBJ2-2; 7 bases line up with TRBD1. The CDR3 loop spans 15 amino acids. Per the germline V gene, CDR1 is ENHRY and CDR2 is SYGVKD. Trimming cost V 6 bases and J 4 bases; bases outside gene matches: 8.